One sample yielded the 26 T cell receptor beta chains listed below, sequenced in a study of PD-1 blockade in classical Hodgkin lymphoma. All patients relapsed after autologous stem cell transplantation, and brentuximab vedotin exposure varied. Here immunoSEQ multiplex PCR was the method, and the copy in TCRdb shows in-frame clones only, minus some. The data contain 40,000 to 65,000 clones, roughly 80% of them singletons. The sequences come from peripheral blood mononuclear cells (PBMCs), collected at baseline. The source is a human donor with classical Hodgkin lymphoma.

V and J are TRBV11-2 and TRBJ2-3; D remains ambiguous. The CDR3 loop spans 12 amino acids. V was trimmed by 0 bases and J by 6 bases, leaving 4 bases between them. Germline CDR1 and CDR2: SGHAT and FQNNGV. The CDR3 reads CASSLDRDTQYF. DNA of the CDR3: TGTGCCAGCAGCTTAGACAGGGATACGCAGTATTTT.

The gene calls are TRBV11-2 and TRBJ1-1, with TRBD1 as a possible D gene (5 bases). The V gene lost 2 bases and the J gene lost 1 base, with 11 bases spanning the gap. The CDR3 extends over 15 amino acids. Germline CDR1 reads SGHAT; CDR2 reads FQNNGV. The CDR3 loop is CASSLTPGGNTEAFF. DNA of the CDR3: TGTGCCAGCAGCTTAACCCCGGGGGGGAACACTGAAGCTTTCTTT.

The DNA of the CDR3 is TGTGCCAGCAGGCAGACAGGGTCTGGGAACTATGGCTACACCTTC. It yields the protein CASRQTGSGNYGYTF. The chain joins TRBV7-9 to TRBJ1-2; the match to TRBD1 covers 7 bases. The CDR3 extends over 15 amino acids. Looked up from germline, CDR1 is SEHNR and CDR2 is FQNEAQ (reference sequence). Trimming removed 6 bases from V and 2 bases from J; junction bases left unmatched: 9.

The chain couples TRBV7-6 to TRBJ1-2; maybe TRBD1 (5 bases). This CDR3 has 14 residues. V lost 1 base to trimming and J lost 8 bases, with 14 bases between them. The germline V gene encodes CDR1 SGHVS and CDR2 FNYEAQ. The DNA of the CDR3 is TGTGCCAGCAGCTTAGACCGGGGCTCAGGAGGCTACACCTTC. It specifies CASSLDRGSGGYTF. Together with reference TRBV7-6 and TRBJ1-2, the CDR3 gives the full variable domain: GAGVSQSPRYKVTKRGQDVALRCDPISGHVSLYWYRQALGQGPEFLTYFNYEAQQDKSGLPNDRFSAERPEGSISTLTIQRTEQRDSAMYRCASSLDRGSGGYTFGSGTRLTVV.

V usage is TRBV4-1 and J usage is TRBJ1-2; no clear D gene. CDR1 MGHRA and CDR2 YSYEKL come from the germline V gene. The V gene lost 0 bases and the J gene lost 6 bases, with 11 bases spanning the gap. This CDR3 comprises 14 residues. In DNA, the CDR3 is TGCGCCAGCAGCCAAGATGTAGGGTGGGATGGCTACACCTTC. Protein sequence: CASSQDVGWDGYTF.

This chain joins TRBV9 and TRBJ1-1, with unresolved D. CDR3 length: 16 amino acids. Deletions cut 0 bases from V and 6 bases from J, with 18 bases between. The germline V gene has CDR1 SGDLS and CDR2 YYNGEE. CDR3 amino acids: CASSVATEMVLAEAFF. CDR3 nucleotide sequence: TGTGCCAGCAGCGTAGCTACCGAAATGGTTTTGGCTGAAGCTTTCTTT.

This chain joins TRBV2 and TRBJ2-1; TRBD2 agrees at 8 bases. With 6 bases clipped from V and 2 bases from J, the junction kept 6 bases outside the gene matches. CDR1 SNHLY and CDR2 FYNNEI come from the germline V gene. CDR3 length: 15 residues. The CDR3 loop reads CASRLSGMTYNEQFF. The CDR3 DNA reads TGTGCCAGCAGGCTTAGCGGGATGACCTACAATGAGCAGTTCTTC.

V and J are TRBV10-3 and TRBJ2-3; perhaps TRBD2 as D (6 bases). V lost 8 bases to trimming and J lost 0 bases, with 33 bases between them. Germline CDR1 is ENHRY and CDR2 is SYGVKD. The CDR3 has 21 amino acids. The CDR3 bases are TGTGCCATCGGAGTGCGGCGGGGCGGTGAAATTCTAGGCTCTAGCACAGATACGCAGTATTTT. Translation gives CAIGVRRGGEILGSSTDTQYF.

The chain employs TRBV6-6 and TRBJ1-3; no reliable D call. Trimming stripped 11 bases from V and 0 bases from J, with 14 bases between. The CDR3 runs 14 residues. CDR1 is MNHNY and CDR2 is SVGAGI in the germline V gene (reference sequence). CDR3 DNA sequence: TGTGCCTCCGCGCGCGCCGACTCTGGAAACACCATATATTTT. This translates into CASARADSGNTIYF.

This rearrangement joins TRBV7-9 to TRBJ2-1; TRBD2 is a possible D gene (5 bases). The germline gives CDR1 SEHNR, CDR2 FQNEAQ (reference sequence). Deletions cut 1 base from V and 7 bases from J, with 14 bases between. The CDR3 extends over 15 amino acids. CDR3 nucleotide sequence: TGTGCCAGCAGCTTAGAAGCGGCCGGTTTGAATGAGCAGTTCTTC. Its translation is CASSLEAAGLNEQFF.

This clone was recorded a few times. The chain has TRBV19 and TRBJ2-1, with no clear D. The CDR3 contains 14 residues. V lost 6 bases and J 3 bases, leaving 12 bases between the germline ends. In germline, CDR1 is LNHDA, CDR2 SQIVND (reference sequence). Here the CDR3 reads CASRAGDLYNEQFF. CDR3 DNA sequence: TGTGCCAGTAGAGCCGGAGACCTCTACAATGAGCAGTTCTTC.

The rearrangement links TRBV9 to TRBJ2-1; D not resolved. V was pared by 4 bases and J by 0 bases, with 11 bases between. The CDR3 runs to 15 residues. Germline V gene sequence: CDR1 SGDLS, CDR2 YYNGEE. This CDR3 is CASSPWTGSYNEQFF. The CDR3 bases are TGTGCCAGCAGCCCCTGGACGGGCTCCTACAATGAGCAGTTCTTC.

The V and J genes are TRBV14 and TRBJ2-3; weak D call: TRBD2 (6 bases). Germline V lookup: CDR1 SGHDN, CDR2 FVKESK. The CDR3 has 18 residues. V dropped 3 bases and J dropped 0 bases, with 19 bases sitting between them. The CDR3 here is CASSQHPGLLASTDTQYF. In nucleotides, the CDR3 is TGTGCCAGCAGCCAGCATCCGGGACTTCTTGCTAGCACAGATACGCAGTATTTT.

The genes are TRBV15 and TRBJ2-1, with TRBD2 as a possible D gene (6 bases). The CDR3 runs 13 residues. Per the germline V gene, CDR1 is LNHNV and CDR2 is YYDKDF (reference sequence). Trimming took 3 bases from V and 8 from J, leaving 11 bases between them. As DNA, the CDR3 is TGTGCCACCAGCAGGAAGAGGGAGGATGAGCAGTTCTTC. Amino acids: CATSRKREDEQFF.

This sequence joins TRBV19 and TRBJ2-1; 9 bases agree with TRBD1. CDR1 is LNHDA, CDR2 SQIVND, per germline (reference sequence). This CDR3 region has 14 residues. V trimming: 5 bases; J trimming: 7 bases; junction bases outside the gene matches: 6. The CDR3 coding sequence is TGTGCCAGTAGTTGGGGACAGGGTTGGAATGAGCAGTTCTTC. Encoded protein: CASSWGQGWNEQFF.

The rearrangement joins TRBV30 to TRBJ2-2; D remains ambiguous. Germline CDR1 GTSNPN, CDR2 SVGIG (reference sequence). Trimming left V 2 bases short and J 4 bases short, with 11 bases between. The CDR3 sequence is 14 residues long. In DNA form, the CDR3 reads TGTGCCTGGAGTCCCCGACTGCTCACCGGGGAGCTGTTTTTT. This gives the protein CAWSPRLLTGELFF.

The rearrangement joins TRBV13 to TRBJ2-5, with 14 bases fitting TRBD2. There are 19 residues in the CDR3. The germline CDR1 and CDR2 sequences are PRHDT and FYEKMQ (reference sequence). Unmatched junction bases numbered 16, after V lost 5 bases and J lost 5 bases. The DNA of the CDR3 is TGTGCCAGCAGCCCACCCGAGGGACTAGCGGGAGCTGGAGGGGAGACCCAGTACTTC. This translates into CASSPPEGLAGAGGETQYF.

The CDR3 loop is CASRWVAGGIVTDTQYF. The CDR3 nucleotides are TGTGCCAGCAGATGGGTAGCGGGAGGGATAGTCACAGATACGCAGTATTTT. This sequence joins TRBV2 and TRBJ2-3; 11 bases fit TRBD2. The CDR3 is 17 amino acids. CDR1 and CDR2 from the germline V gene are SNHLY and FYNNEI. V dropped 6 bases and J dropped 2; count of bases not matched to a gene: 10.

The chain employs TRBV7-9 and TRBJ2-7, with 7 bases matching TRBD2. V shed 2 bases and J 2 bases; nucleotides not matched to a gene: 9. The germline CDR1 and CDR2 sequences are SEHNR and FQNEAQ (reference sequence). The CDR3 has 16 amino acids. CDR3 in DNA: TGTGCCAGCAGCTTACGGGCGGGAGCTACCCCCTACGAGCAGTACTTC. It translates to CASSLRAGATPYEQYF.

J is TRBJ2-3 and V is TRBV5-1; TRBD2 aligns across 10 bases. In germline, CDR1 is SGHRS, CDR2 YFSETQ. The CDR3 is made up of 17 amino acids. The trim removed 0 bases at V and 2 bases at J, leaving 6 bases unmatched. CDR3 region: CASSLDPSGSLTDTQYF. The CDR3 DNA follows: TGCGCCAGCAGCTTGGACCCTAGCGGGAGCCTCACAGATACGCAGTATTTT.

The chain uses TRBV7-9 and TRBJ2-7, with 7 bases aligning to TRBD1. This CDR3 is built from 13 residues. The V segment lost 3 bases and the J segment 5 bases; nucleotides outside the gene matches: 4. Germline assignment: CDR1 SEHNR and CDR2 FQNEAQ (reference sequence). The CDR3 here is CASSFDRDHEQYF. The CDR3 region has the DNA TGTGCCAGCAGCTTTGACAGGGACCACGAGCAGTACTTC.

This rearrangement joins TRBV18 to TRBJ2-2; possibly TRBD2 for D (6 bases). The CDR3 length is 14 residues. The ends were cut back, 3 bases at V and 4 bases at J, with 9 bases in the middle. CDR1 and CDR2 (germline): KGHSH, LQKENI. The CDR3 spells CASSPRDFTGELFF. The CDR3 coding sequence is TGTGCCAGCTCACCGAGGGACTTCACCGGGGAGCTGTTTTTT.

This chain uses TRBV14 with TRBJ2-3; weak D call: TRBD2 (5 bases). The V end was cut by 2 bases, the J end by 5 bases, with 8 bases between. Germline assignment: CDR1 SGHDN and CDR2 FVKESK. CDR3 length equals 13 residues. The CDR3 DNA sequence: TGTGCCAGCAGCCAATGGACTGTAGATACGCAGTATTTT. It is translated as CASSQWTVDTQYF.

The V call is TRBV7-9, the J call TRBJ2-1; D unresolved. The CDR3 contains 13 residues. V lost 2 bases to trimming and J lost 1 base, with 3 bases between them. Germline V gives CDR1 SEHNR, CDR2 FQNEAQ (reference sequence). The CDR3 nucleotides read TGTGCCAGCAGCTTATCTTCCTACAATGAGCAGTTCTTC. Its translation: CASSLSSYNEQFF.

J is TRBJ2-7 and V is TRBV11-2; possibly TRBD2 for D (5 bases). With 1 base removed from V and 4 bases from J, the gap between germline ends came to 14 bases. Germline CDR1 SGHAT, CDR2 FQNNGV. The CDR3 has 15 amino acids. The CDR3 region has the DNA TGTGCCAGCAGCTTAGGGACTTCCCTTCCATACGAGCAGTACGTC. Translated: CASSLGTSLPYEQYV.

The chain uses TRBV6-5 and TRBJ2-1; 11 bases line up with TRBD2. CDR1 and CDR2 from the germline V gene are MNHEY and SVGAGI. This CDR3 has 15 residues. V lost 0 bases to trimming and J lost 5 bases; unmatched junction nucleotides: 0. The CDR3 region has the DNA TGTGCCAGCAGTTACTCGACTAGCGGGGACAATGAGCAGTTCTTC. Its protein is CASSYSTSGDNEQFF.